This T cell receptor (beta chain) was recovered during a study of human T cells and chemical hapten exposure. V lost 8 bases, J lost 4 bases, and 6 bases stayed unmatched. Germline V lookup: CDR1 MNHEY, CDR2 SVGEGT. The CDR3 covers 15 residues. Regarding time point: patch test 1, 2 weeks after DPC sensitization. Treatment specified: therapeutic diphenylcyclopropenone sensitization with weekly scalp DPC. There are many counts of this clonotype. One entry per CDR3 protein, called by TCRdb with MiXCR from the RACE reads. The data show about 380,000 distinct CDR3 sequences, around 4.8% seen once. The chain employs TRBV6-2 or TRBV6-3 and TRBJ2-2, with TRBD2 matching 11 bases. The sequence derives from a woman between 45 and 60 years old with alopecia areata. Some clones in this sample may be carry-over from other donors' samples. Sequencing was performed on whole blood, taken in connection with sensitization to the hapten diphenylcyclopropenone (DPC). The CDR3 DNA sequence: TGTGCCAGCCTCACTAGCGGGAGAGGCACCGGGGAGCTGTTTTTT. The encoded protein is CASLTSGRGTGELFF.